The T cell receptor (beta chain) under discussion was sequenced for a study of OX40 agonist ivuxolimab in advanced cancers. Study-wide background: An anti-OX40 (CD134) antibody with agonistic activity, ivuxolimab, was administered to patients.

Study-wide findings and caveats: The work left the antigen specificity of expanded peripheral T cells undetermined.

The sampling schedule covered blood at baseline, cycle 4 day 1, and cycle 7 day 1. This table comes from immunoSEQ multiplex PCR, and its TCRdb copy is limited to in-frame clones, with some not included. The sample includes 45,000 to 50,000 clones, 85% to 90% of them seen just once. The CDR3 extends over 14 amino acids. Trimming stripped 1 base from V and 1 base from J, with 7 bases between. Looked up from germline, CDR1 is SGHTA and CDR2 is FQGNSA. Concerning this clone itself: Its specificity is not known.

The chain couples TRBV7-2 to TRBJ1-1; D is undetermined. This TCR was recovered from an adult with an advanced solid tumor such as melanoma, head and neck, liver or kidney cancer. Sequences were derived from CD4+ or CD8+ T cells sorted from blood, sampled in a trial of the OX40 agonist ivuxolimab. CDR3 in amino acids: CASSLDRANTEAFF. The CDR3 nucleotides are TGTGCCAGCAGCTTAGACCGTGCGAACACTGAAGCTTTCTTT.